This TCR beta chain was sequenced during a study of response to subunit inactivated influenza vaccine. Findings of the study overall: Researchers suggested that each seasonal influenza vaccination recruits few new T cells.

Via MiXCR, TCRdb re-called the RT-PCR reads, giving one row per CDR3 protein. The sample yields approximately 310,000 distinct CDR3 sequences, roughly 22% seen once. This clonotype was seen a few times. Its antigen is as yet unknown. This specimen consisted of PBMCs from blood, obtained less than 22 months after vaccination. This receptor was identified in a man aged 50-75 years who received an inactivated influenza vaccine.

CDR3 region: CSARDLRYHEQYF. The CDR3 DNA reads TGCAGTGCTAGAGATCTGAGGTACCACGAGCAGTACTTC. This sequence joins TRBV20-1 and TRBJ2-7; unclear D gene. Deletions cut 0 bases from V and 5 bases from J, with 11 bases between. Germline V gene lookup returns CDR1 DFQATT and CDR2 SNEGSKA (reference sequence). This CDR3 comprises 13 residues.